This entry lists 25 T cell receptor beta chains sequenced from one sample in a study of response to subunit inactivated influenza vaccine. TCRdb re-analysed the RT-PCR reads in MiXCR, keeping a single row per CDR3 protein. In the table there are 500,000 to 600,000 distinct CDR3 sequences, approximately 10% of which are singletons. The sample was also reused in another study, on T cells expressing NK-cell markers. According to that study: Scientists made TCR beta cDNA using 5'RACE template switching with UMIs.

Sequencing was performed on PBMCs from blood, taken on the day of vaccination. The receptors were sampled from a man over 45 who received an inactivated influenza vaccine.

This clonotype has more than one count but fewer than ten. The chain recombines TRBV10-3 with TRBJ1-1; possibly TRBD1 for D (5 bases). Trimming removed 10 bases from V and 1 base from J, with 10 bases in between. The CDR3 length is 12 residues. Looked up from germline, CDR1 is ENHRY and CDR2 is SYGVKD. The CDR3 nucleotides read TGTGCCACCGCCCAGGGGAACACTGAAGCTTTCTTT. As protein: CATAQGNTEAFF.

This clonotype was counted only a few times. V and J are TRBV6-1 and TRBJ2-4, with D possibly TRBD2 on 7 matching bases. This CDR3 spans 14 amino acids. V was cut by 9 bases and J by 6 bases, with 18 bases left in between. Germline loops: CDR1 MNHNS, CDR2 SASEGT. CDR3 DNA: TGTGCCAGTCAAACGCGCGGGGGCTCAAACATTCAGTACTTC. It specifies CASQTRGGSNIQYF.

This chain joins TRBV24-1 and TRBJ2-1, with 7 bases fitting TRBD2. The CDR3 is 12 amino acids. CDR1 is KGHDR, CDR2 SFDVKD, per germline. The V segment lost 6 bases and the J segment 9 bases; nucleotides outside the gene matches: 4. In DNA, the CDR3 is TGTGCCACCAGTCCTACGGGGGGTGAGCAGTTCTTC. Encoded protein: CATSPTGGEQFF.

The chain is built from TRBV12-3 or TRBV12-4 and TRBJ2-7, with D possibly called TRBD1 or TRBD2 (5 bases each). This CDR3 is built from 14 residues. V was pared by 7 bases and J by 2 bases, with 15 bases between. The CDR3 DNA is TGTGCCAGCACCCCTGGGACGGGAACCTACGAGCAGTACTTC. Residues: CASTPGTGTYEQYF.

The CDR3 coding sequence is TGTGCCAGCAGACGTGAGACCGGGGGCTATGGCTACACCTTC. Amino acid sequence: CASRRETGGYGYTF. The J gene is TRBJ1-2, the V gene TRBV28, with a possible D match to TRBD1 (5 bases). Germline V gene sequence: CDR1 MDHEN, CDR2 SYDVKM. The length of the CDR3 is 14 residues. V lost 6 bases and J 4 bases, leaving 15 bases between the germline ends.

This chain uses TRBV29-1 with TRBJ1-1; maybe TRBD1 (6 bases). Germline assignment: CDR1 SQVTM and CDR2 ANQGSEA. The CDR3 totals 13 residues. Trimming took off 4 bases at V and 4 bases at J, with 13 bases between the two ends. CDR3 amino acids: CSVVSGVVTEAFF. CDR3 coding DNA: TGCAGCGTTGTTTCAGGGGTTGTCACTGAAGCTTTCTTT. Based on the CDR3 plus reference TRBV29-1 and TRBJ1-1, the full variable domain is SAVISQKPSRDICQRGTSLTIQCQVDSQVTMMFWYRQQPGQSLTLIATANQGSEATYESGFVIDKFPISRPNLTFSTLTVSNMSPEDSSIYLCSVVSGVVTEAFFGQGTRLTVV.

This clonotype appeared a few times. The rearrangement links TRBV24-1 to TRBJ2-4; 8 nucleotides agree with TRBD1. The germline V gene has CDR1 KGHDR and CDR2 SFDVKD. This CDR3 is 16 amino acids long. V was clipped by 4 bases and J by 5 bases; unmatched bases: 9. CDR3 sequence (DNA): TGTGCCACCAGTGACCCGACAGGGGACTCCCAAAACATTCAGTACTTC. This sequence encodes CATSDPTGDSQNIQYF.

This clonotype has a handful of counts. The chain recombines TRBV4-1 with TRBJ2-5; 9 nucleotides line up with TRBD2. This CDR3 spans 15 amino acids. Unmatched junction bases numbered 4, after V lost 2 bases and J lost 3 bases. Germline loops: CDR1 MGHRA, CDR2 YSYEKL. CDR3 amino acids: CASSQSGGLKETQYF. DNA of the CDR3: TGCGCCAGCAGCCAAAGCGGGGGGCTCAAAGAGACCCAGTACTTC.

The chain uses TRBV20-1 and TRBJ1-2; tentatively, D is TRBD1 (6 bases). The V and J ends lost 3 bases and 7 bases respectively, with 18 bases between them. The germline V gene has CDR1 DFQATT and CDR2 SNEGSKA (reference sequence). The CDR3 extends over 14 amino acids. CDR3 region: CSARYYREASGYTF. DNA of the CDR3: TGCAGTGCTAGGTACTACAGGGAGGCTAGTGGCTACACCTTC.

This clonotype turned up a few times. The chain carries TRBV20-1 and TRBJ2-2; 7 bases are a match to TRBD1. Germline assignment: CDR1 DFQATT and CDR2 SNEGSKA (reference sequence). Trimming took 2 bases from V and 5 from J; bases not matched to a gene: 2. The CDR3 contains 13 residues. CDR3 region: CSARRQGTGELFF. The CDR3, as DNA: TGCAGTGCTAGAAGACAGGGTACCGGGGAGCTGTTTTTT.

J is TRBJ2-5 and V is TRBV18; a possible D gene is TRBD2 (6 bases). This CDR3 spans 13 amino acids. Trimming cost V 8 bases and J 2 bases, with 12 bases left between them. In germline, CDR1 is KGHSH, CDR2 LQKENI. The DNA of the CDR3 is TGTGCCAGCGGCCGGGCGGGACAAGAGACCCAGTACTTC. Translation: CASGRAGQETQYF.

The V call is TRBV24-1, the J call TRBJ2-5; 10 nucleotides agree with TRBD2. The CDR3 totals 17 residues. Germline values: CDR1 KGHDR, CDR2 SFDVKD. The junction had 8 bases not matched to a gene; V was cut back by 1 base and J by 4 bases. This chain's CDR3 is CATSDLVGLAGAETQYF. CDR3 DNA sequence: TGTGCCACCAGTGATTTAGTGGGGCTAGCGGGAGCAGAGACCCAGTACTTC.

J is TRBJ2-7 and V is TRBV7-2, with TRBD2 identical over 10 bases. Germline V gene lookup returns CDR1 SGHTA and CDR2 FQGNSA. Trimming cost V 0 bases and J 5 bases; bases outside gene matches: 7. The CDR3 runs to 16 residues. In DNA form, the CDR3 reads TGTGCCAGCAGCTTAGCCTCAGCGGGGGGGCTTAACGAGCAGTACTTC. This translates into CASSLASAGGLNEQYF.

The chain recombines TRBV7-2 with TRBJ1-5; D unresolved. Per the germline V gene, CDR1 is SGHTA and CDR2 is FQGNSA. V was clipped by 0 bases and J by 0 bases, with 12 bases between them. The CDR3 loop spans 17 amino acids. CDR3: CASSLALRTHSNQPQHF. For the CDR3, the DNA is TGTGCCAGCAGCTTAGCCCTAAGAACCCATAGCAATCAGCCCCAGCATTTT. Full variable domain (missing parts from reference TRBV7-2 and TRBJ1-5): GAGVSQSPSNKVTEKGKDVELRCDPISGHTALYWYRQSLGQGLEFLIYFQGNSAPDKSGLPSDRFSAERTGGSVSTLTIQRTQQEDSAVYLCASSLALRTHSNQPQHFGDGTRLSIL.

The chain recombines TRBV20-1 with TRBJ2-1; 7 bases map to TRBD1. The germline CDR1 and CDR2 sequences are DFQATT and SNEGSKA (reference sequence). The junction had 10 bases not matched to a gene; V was cut back by 1 base and J by 4 bases. This CDR3 is built from 16 residues. The CDR3 DNA reads as TGCAGTGCTAGAGTTCCCCGGACAGGCCGGTACAATGAGCAGTTCTTC. Amino acid sequence: CSARVPRTGRYNEQFF.

The chain combines TRBV3-1 with TRBJ2-1; TRBD2 is a possible D gene (6 bases). The V end was cut by 6 bases, the J end by 5 bases, with 8 bases between. CDR3 length: 12 amino acids. In germline, CDR1 is LGHDT, CDR2 YNNKEL (reference sequence). The CDR3 reads CASRGEDNEQFF. The CDR3 bases are TGTGCCAGCAGAGGGGAGGACAATGAGCAGTTCTTC.

This clonotype was recorded a few times. This chain links TRBV7-3 with TRBJ2-1; D might be TRBD1 or TRBD2, each matching 5 bases. CDR3 size: 13 residues. With 5 bases removed from V and 9 bases from J, the gap between germline ends came to 14 bases. The germline V gene has CDR1 SGHTA and CDR2 FQGTGA. CDR3 amino acids: CASSPGRGAEQFF. The CDR3 DNA reads as TGTGCCAGCAGCCCCGGTCGAGGGGCTGAGCAGTTCTTC.

Remarks on this clonotype: This could be a read error, since a much larger clone is one nucleotide away. V usage is TRBV5-1 and J usage is TRBJ2-2, with TRBD1 matching 7 bases. The CDR3 loop spans 16 amino acids. Germline-derived CDR1 and CDR2 are SGHRS and YFSETQ. The DNA for the CDR3 is TGCGCCAGCAGCGCCCCGGACAGGTCGAACTCCGGGGAGCTGTTTTTT. Amino acid sequence: CASSAPDRSNSGELFF.

The table lists this clonotype with a few counts. J is TRBJ2-1 and V is TRBV4-1, with 9 bases lining up with TRBD2. V lost 0 bases and J lost 4; bases outside the gene matches: 7. Germline values: CDR1 MGHRA, CDR2 YSYEKL. The CDR3 is 17 residues long. The CDR3 is CASSQEAARGGYNEQFF. In nucleotides, the CDR3 is TGCGCCAGCAGCCAAGAGGCTGCGCGGGGGGGTTACAATGAGCAGTTCTTC.

This clonotype occurred many times. This rearrangement joins TRBV2 to TRBJ2-7, with 8 bases that match TRBD2. The CDR3 loop spans 15 amino acids. Germline-derived CDR1 and CDR2 are SNHLY and FYNNEI. V trimming: 10 bases; J trimming: 0 bases; junction bases outside the gene matches: 11. The CDR3 spells CAITLAGIGSYEQYF. The CDR3 nucleotides are TGTGCCATCACATTAGCGGGGATCGGCTCCTACGAGCAGTACTTC.

This clonotype was observed at least ten times. The rearrangement links TRBV7-8 to TRBJ2-7, with 13 bases lining up with TRBD2. V shed 5 bases, J shed 2 bases, and the junction held 9 bases outside the gene matches. The V gene's germline CDR1 is SGHVS and CDR2 FQNEAQ. The length of the CDR3 is 17 residues. For the CDR3, the DNA is TGTGCCAGCAGCCGGGGGACTAGCGGGATTCTTACCTACGAGCAGTACTTC. This gives the protein CASSRGTSGILTYEQYF.

The V gene is TRBV15, the J gene TRBJ2-2; maybe TRBD1 (5 bases). There are 15 residues in the CDR3. With 3 bases removed from V and 5 bases from J, the gap between germline ends came to 13 bases. Germline lookup yields CDR1 LNHNV and CDR2 YYDKDF (reference sequence). In DNA, the CDR3 is TGTGCCACCAGCAGGGTCAGGGCTGGTACCGGGGAGCTGTTTTTT. It codes for CATSRVRAGTGELFF.

The V gene is TRBV5-1, the J gene TRBJ1-4; D perhaps matches TRBD1 (5 bases). The germline V gene has CDR1 SGHRS and CDR2 YFSETQ. Trimming cost V 2 bases and J 5 bases, with 16 bases left between them. The CDR3 has 16 residues. The CDR3 loop is CASSFGIGTGNEKLFF. In DNA, the CDR3 is TGCGCCAGCAGCTTCGGGATCGGGACGGGGAATGAAAAACTGTTTTTT.

This clonotype was found a few times. This chain connects TRBV30 to TRBJ2-3; no definite D call. V lost 3 bases and J lost 9, with 10 bases in between. The germline gives CDR1 GTSNPN, CDR2 SVGIG (reference sequence). The CDR3 runs to 11 residues. This chain's CDR3 is CAWSGGGTQYF. The CDR3 DNA sequence: TGTGCCTGGAGCGGTGGTGGCACGCAGTATTTT.

The sample holds one count of this clonotype. The V gene is TRBV20-1, the J gene TRBJ2-1; TRBD2 matches 12 bases. Germline CDR1 is DFQATT and CDR2 is SNEGSKA (reference sequence). CDR3 length: 15 amino acids. The junction had 2 bases not matched to a gene; V was cut back by 4 bases and J by 1 base. The CDR3 DNA follows: TGCAGTGCTAAGACTAGCGGGAGTTCCTACAATGAGCAGTTCTTC. It is translated as CSAKTSGSSYNEQFF.